The clone carrying this T cell receptor beta chain appeared a single time. Terminally differentiated effector memory CD45RA+ cells were left out of the naive CD8 fraction, which was CD45RO-negative and positively selected for CCR7. The sample is drawn from a study of shared clonotypes between healthy human individuals. Profiling relied on immunoSEQ multiplex PCR, and the TCRdb table lists in-frame clones only, not all of them. Here the sample spans about 2.1 million clones, just over 90% being singletons. The V end was cut by 2 bases, the J end by 0 bases, with 13 bases between. The germline CDR1 and CDR2 sequences are SGHAT and FQNNGV. The CDR3 extends over 16 amino acids.

This rearrangement joins TRBV11-2 to TRBJ2-5, with D perhaps TRBD2 (5 bases). The sample was naive CD8+ T cells from PBMCs. This clonotype was obtained from a man between 18 and 35 years old in good health. Some clones in this sample may be carry-over from other donors' samples. DNA of the CDR3: TGTGCCAGCAGCTTATCCCCGGGCGGGTACCAAGAGACCCAGTACTTC. This gives the protein CASSLSPGGYQETQYF. The complete variable domain, with remaining parts taken from reference TRBV11-2 and TRBJ2-5, reads EAGVAQSPRYKIIEKRQSVAFWCNPISGHATLYWYQQILGQGPKLLIQFQNNGVVDDSQLPKDRFSAERLKGVDSTLKIQPAKLEDSAVYLCASSLSPGGYQETQYFGPGTRLLVL.